Each of the 13 T cell receptor beta chains below was sequenced from the same sample in a study of glioma-infiltrating T cells after dendritic cell vaccination. Assay used: immunoSEQ multiplex PCR; TCRdb lists only in-frame clones, some missing. The sample consists of around 72,000 clones, around 81% of them appearing once. Material: blood, obtained before dendritic cell vaccination. The origin of the receptors is a human donor with glioblastoma.

There are a few counts of this clone. V usage is TRBV2 and J usage is TRBJ1-3; D remains ambiguous. Trimming took 0 bases from V and 0 from J, leaving 6 bases between them. Germline assignment: CDR1 SNHLY and CDR2 FYNNEI. There are 15 residues in the CDR3. The CDR3 reads CASSEARISGNTIYF. CDR3 DNA sequence: TGTGCCAGCAGTGAAGCGAGGATCTCTGGAAACACCATATATTTT. Together with reference TRBV2 and TRBJ1-3, the CDR3 gives the full variable domain: EPEVTQTPSHQVTQMGQEVILRCVPISNHLYFYWYRQILGQKVEFLVSFYNNEISEKSEIFDDQFSVERPDGSNFTLKIRSTKLEDSAMYFCASSEARISGNTIYFGEGSWLTVV.

The chain recombines TRBV6-6 with TRBJ1-1, with D maybe TRBD1 (5 bases). The V end lost 7 bases, the J end lost 1 base, and 10 bases lay between the germline ends. The V gene's germline CDR1 is MNHNY and CDR2 SVGAGI (reference sequence). CDR3 length: 13 residues. The CDR3 reads CASNLRENTEAFF. In nucleotides, the CDR3 is TGTGCCAGCAACCTCAGGGAGAACACTGAAGCTTTCTTT.

The chain employs TRBV30 and TRBJ1-6; D not certain. Per the germline V gene, CDR1 is GTSNPN and CDR2 is SVGIG (reference sequence). CDR3 length: 13 amino acids. The V end lost 3 bases, the J end lost 5 bases, and 8 bases lay between the germline ends. CDR3 nucleotide sequence: TGTGCCTGGAGGGAACAGAATAATTCACCCCTCCACTTT. Its protein product is CAWREQNNSPLHF.

In this sample, this clone turned up a few times. The chain employs TRBV7-9 and TRBJ2-1, with 10 bases matching TRBD1. The CDR3 is made up of 14 amino acids. From germline, CDR1 is SEHNR and CDR2 FQNEAQ (reference sequence). The V segment lost 5 bases and the J segment 9 bases; nucleotides outside the gene matches: 7. The CDR3 reads CASSPSTGGVEQFF. The CDR3 coding sequence is TGTGCCAGCAGCCCCTCGACAGGGGGCGTTGAGCAGTTCTTC.

V usage is TRBV9 and J usage is TRBJ1-1; 11 bases fit TRBD1. The J segment lost 4 bases and the V segment lost 6 bases, leaving 5 bases of the junction unmatched. CDR1 and CDR2 from the germline V gene are SGDLS and YYNGEE. The CDR3 contains 14 residues. CDR3 in amino acids: CASTRGQGGTEAFF. CDR3 bases: TGTGCCAGCACGAGGGGACAGGGGGGCACTGAAGCTTTCTTT. Supplemented by reference TRBV9 and TRBJ1-1, the full variable domain reads DSGVTQTPKHLITATGQRVTLRCSPRSGDLSVYWYQQSLDQGLQFLIQYYNGEERAKGNILERFSAQQFPDLHSELNLSSLELGDSALYFCASTRGQGGTEAFFGQGTRLTVV.

The V call is TRBV2, the J call TRBJ1-5; D gene ambiguous. The V end lost 0 bases, the J end lost 4 bases, and 19 bases lay between the germline ends. The CDR3 is made up of 18 amino acids. Per the germline V gene, CDR1 is SNHLY and CDR2 is FYNNEI. In DNA form, the CDR3 reads TGTGCCAGCAGTGAAGCTGTTGGCAACGCCCGGAGAAATCAGCCCCAGCATTTT. Protein product: CASSEAVGNARRNQPQHF.

The genes are TRBV30 and TRBJ1-1, with 10 bases that match TRBD1. CDR1 GTSNPN and CDR2 SVGIG come from the germline V gene (reference sequence). The V and J ends lost 3 bases and 4 bases, in that order; junction bases with no gene match: 20. This CDR3 region has 19 residues. The CDR3 region is CAWRTSTGGMLRGSTEAFF. The DNA of the CDR3 is TGTGCCTGGAGAACGTCGACAGGGGGCATGCTTCGGGGTAGCACTGAAGCTTTCTTT.

The chain couples TRBV4-1 to TRBJ1-4; D possibly corresponds to TRBD1 (6 bases). The CDR3 has 12 residues. Germline V gene lookup returns CDR1 MGHRA and CDR2 YSYEKL. Trimming shortened V by 6 bases and J by 11 bases, and 13 bases separated the two germline ends. In DNA form, the CDR3 reads TGCGCCAGCAGTCAAAAGGGGGATAAACTGTTTTTT. The encoded protein is CASSQKGDKLFF.

This clone was observed a single time. The chain couples TRBV11-2 to TRBJ1-3, with a tentative D call TRBD1 (5 bases). CDR1 is SGHAT and CDR2 is FQNNGV in the germline V gene. CDR3 length: 16 amino acids. The ends were cut back, 2 bases at V and 3 bases at J, with 14 bases in the middle. The chain's CDR3 is CASSLSGNGFGNTIYF. CDR3 bases: TGTGCCAGCAGCTTATCAGGGAACGGTTTTGGAAACACCATATATTTT.

The gene calls are TRBV18 and TRBJ2-5, with D hard to call. V was pared by 3 bases and J by 5 bases, with 4 bases between. The CDR3 has 11 residues. Germline V gives CDR1 KGHSH, CDR2 LQKENI. Here the CDR3 reads CASSPEETQYF. DNA of the CDR3: TGTGCCAGCTCACCGGAGGAGACCCAGTACTTC.

This sequence joins TRBV27 and TRBJ1-2; 8 nucleotides agree with TRBD1. Germline CDR1 is MNHEY and CDR2 is SMNVEV (reference sequence). J was trimmed by 5 bases and V by 5 bases; bases with no gene match: 4. The CDR3 is made up of 13 amino acids. The CDR3 nucleotides read TGTGCCAGCAGTCCCGGGACAGGATATGGCTACACCTTC. Its protein is CASSPGTGYGYTF.

The rearrangement uses TRBV4-1 and TRBJ2-5; TRBD1 matches at 9 bases. This CDR3 region has 15 residues. Losses at the gene ends were 6 bases for V and 2 bases for J; bases not matched to a gene: 7. Germline CDR1 reads MGHRA; CDR2 reads YSYEKL. CDR3 sequence (DNA): TGCGCCAGCAGTCTTACCGGGACAGGGCAAGAGACCCAGTACTTC. Amino acids: CASSLTGTGQETQYF.

The gene calls are TRBV7-9 and TRBJ1-1; D unresolved. This CDR3 contains 15 residues. The V end was cut by 5 bases, the J end by 3 bases, with 16 bases between. Germline assignment: CDR1 SEHNR and CDR2 FQNEAQ (reference sequence). The chain's CDR3 is CASSTTETGDTEAFF. The CDR3, as DNA: TGTGCCAGCAGCACAACCGAGACGGGTGACACTGAAGCTTTCTTT. The entire variable domain, with the rest obtained from reference TRBV7-9 and TRBJ1-1, is as follows: DTGVSQNPRHKITKRGQNVTFRCDPISEHNRLYWYRQTLGQGPEFLTYFQNEAQLEKSRLLSDRFSAERPKGSFSTLEIQRTEQGDSAMYLCASSTTETGDTEAFFGQGTRLTVV.